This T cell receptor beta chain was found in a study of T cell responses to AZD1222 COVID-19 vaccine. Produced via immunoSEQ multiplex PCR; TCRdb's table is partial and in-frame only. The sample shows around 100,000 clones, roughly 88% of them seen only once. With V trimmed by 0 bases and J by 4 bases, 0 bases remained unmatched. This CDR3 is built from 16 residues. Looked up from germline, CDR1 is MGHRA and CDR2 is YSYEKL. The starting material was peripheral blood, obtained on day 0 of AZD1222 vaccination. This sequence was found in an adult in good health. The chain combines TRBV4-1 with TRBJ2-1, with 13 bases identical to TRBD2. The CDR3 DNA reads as TGCGCCAGCAGCCAAGAGACTAGCGGGGGGTACAATGAGCAGTTCTTC. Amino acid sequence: CASSQETSGGYNEQFF.